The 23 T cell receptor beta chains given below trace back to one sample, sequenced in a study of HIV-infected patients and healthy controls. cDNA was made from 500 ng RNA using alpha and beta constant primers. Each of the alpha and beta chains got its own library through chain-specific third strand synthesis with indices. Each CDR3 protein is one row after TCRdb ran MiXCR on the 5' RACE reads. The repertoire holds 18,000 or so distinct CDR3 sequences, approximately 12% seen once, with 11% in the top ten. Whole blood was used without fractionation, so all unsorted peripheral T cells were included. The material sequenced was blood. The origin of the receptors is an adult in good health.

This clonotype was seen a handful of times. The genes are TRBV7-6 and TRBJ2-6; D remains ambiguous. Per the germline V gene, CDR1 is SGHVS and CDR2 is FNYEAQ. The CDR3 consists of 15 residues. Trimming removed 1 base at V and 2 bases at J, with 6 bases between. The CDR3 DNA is TGTGCCAGCAGCTTAGGGGCAGCTGGGGCCAACGTCCTGACTTTC. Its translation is CASSLGAAGANVLTF.

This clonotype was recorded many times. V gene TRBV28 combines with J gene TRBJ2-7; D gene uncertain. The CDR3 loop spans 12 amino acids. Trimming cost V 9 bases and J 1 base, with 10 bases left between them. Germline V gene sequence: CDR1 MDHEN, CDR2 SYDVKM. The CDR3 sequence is CASNRGSYEQYF. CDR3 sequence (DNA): TGTGCCAGTAACCGTGGGTCCTACGAGCAGTACTTC.

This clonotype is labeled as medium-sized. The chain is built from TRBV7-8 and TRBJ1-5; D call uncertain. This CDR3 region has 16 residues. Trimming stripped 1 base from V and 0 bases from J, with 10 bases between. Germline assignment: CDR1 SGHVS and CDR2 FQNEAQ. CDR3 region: CASSLGLAYSNQPQHF. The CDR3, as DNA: TGTGCCAGCAGCTTAGGGCTAGCTTATAGCAATCAGCCCCAGCATTTT.

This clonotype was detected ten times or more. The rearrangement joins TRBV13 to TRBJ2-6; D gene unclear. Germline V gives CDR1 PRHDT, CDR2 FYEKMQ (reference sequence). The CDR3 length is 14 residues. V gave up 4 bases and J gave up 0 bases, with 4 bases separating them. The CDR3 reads CASSSYSGANVLTF. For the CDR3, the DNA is TGTGCCAGCAGCTCGTACTCTGGGGCCAACGTCCTGACTTTC.

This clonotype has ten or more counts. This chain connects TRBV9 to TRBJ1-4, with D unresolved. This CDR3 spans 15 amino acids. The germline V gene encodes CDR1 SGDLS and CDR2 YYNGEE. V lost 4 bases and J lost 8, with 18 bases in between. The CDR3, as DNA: TGTGCCAGCAGCTTACGTGCCGCCCCGAGGGAAAAACTGTTTTTT. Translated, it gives CASSLRAAPREKLFF.

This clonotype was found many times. The CDR3 region is CASSYTGGAGNEQFF. Here the CDR3 DNA reads TGTGCCAGCTCATACACCGGGGGGGCTGGGAATGAGCAGTTCTTC. The chain recombines TRBV18 with TRBJ2-1; 8 positions match TRBD2. Germline loops: CDR1 KGHSH, CDR2 LQKENI. J was trimmed by 7 bases and V by 5 bases; bases with no gene match: 10. This CDR3 has 15 amino acids.

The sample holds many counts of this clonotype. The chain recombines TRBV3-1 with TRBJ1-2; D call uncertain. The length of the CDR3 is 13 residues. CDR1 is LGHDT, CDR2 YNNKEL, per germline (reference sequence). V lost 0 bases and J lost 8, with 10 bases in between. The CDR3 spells CASSQDSFWGYTF. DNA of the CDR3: TGTGCCAGCAGCCAAGATAGCTTTTGGGGCTACACCTTC. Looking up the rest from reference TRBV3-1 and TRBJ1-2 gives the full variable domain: DTAVSQTPKYLVTQMGNDKSIKCEQNLGHDTMYWYKQDSKKFLKIMFSYNNKELIINETVPNRFSPKSPDKAHLNLHINSLELGDSAVYFCASSQDSFWGYTFGSGTRLTVV.

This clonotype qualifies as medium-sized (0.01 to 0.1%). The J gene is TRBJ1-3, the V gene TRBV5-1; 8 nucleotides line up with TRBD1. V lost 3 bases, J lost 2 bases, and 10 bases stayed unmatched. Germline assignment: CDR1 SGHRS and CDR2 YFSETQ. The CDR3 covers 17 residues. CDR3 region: CASSWTGQGDAGNTIYF. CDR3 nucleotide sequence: TGCGCCAGCAGCTGGACAGGACAGGGAGACGCTGGAAACACCATATATTTT.

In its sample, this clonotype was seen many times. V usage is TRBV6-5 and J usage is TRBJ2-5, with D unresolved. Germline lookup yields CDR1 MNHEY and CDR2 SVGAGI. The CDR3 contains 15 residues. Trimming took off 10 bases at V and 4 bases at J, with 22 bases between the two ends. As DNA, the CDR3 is TGTGCCACGTGCCCGTTCCGGGTTGCTGGAGAGACCCAGTACTTC. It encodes CATCPFRVAGETQYF.

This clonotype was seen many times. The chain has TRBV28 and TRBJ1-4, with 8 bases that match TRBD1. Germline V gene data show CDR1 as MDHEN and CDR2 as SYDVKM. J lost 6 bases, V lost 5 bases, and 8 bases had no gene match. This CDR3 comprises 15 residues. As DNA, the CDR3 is TGTGCCAGCAGTCCCGACAGGGGCCGGTATGAAAAACTGTTTTTT. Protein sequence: CASSPDRGRYEKLFF.

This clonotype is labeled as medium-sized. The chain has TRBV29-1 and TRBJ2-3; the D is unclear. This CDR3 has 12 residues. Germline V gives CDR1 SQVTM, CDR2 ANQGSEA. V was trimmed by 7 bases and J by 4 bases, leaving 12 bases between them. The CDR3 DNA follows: TGCAGCGCACGGATTCAGGCAGATACGCAGTATTTT. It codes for CSARIQADTQYF.

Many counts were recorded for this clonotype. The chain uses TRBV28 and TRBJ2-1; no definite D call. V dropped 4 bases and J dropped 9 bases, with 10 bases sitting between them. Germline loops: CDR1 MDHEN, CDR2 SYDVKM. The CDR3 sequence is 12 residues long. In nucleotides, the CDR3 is TGTGCCAGCAGTTGGGGTCCGGGTGAGCAGTTCTTC. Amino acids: CASSWGPGEQFF. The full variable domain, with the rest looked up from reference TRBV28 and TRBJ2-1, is DVKVTQSSRYLVKRTGEKVFLECVQDMDHENMFWYRQDPGLGLRLIYFSYDVKMKEKGDIPEGYSVSREKKERFSLILESASTNQTSMYLCASSWGPGEQFFGPGTRLTVL.

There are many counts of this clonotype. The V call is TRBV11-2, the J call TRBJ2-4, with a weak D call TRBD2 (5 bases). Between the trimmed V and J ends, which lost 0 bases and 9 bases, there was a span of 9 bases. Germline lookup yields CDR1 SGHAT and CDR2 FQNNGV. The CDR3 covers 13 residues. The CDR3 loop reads CASSLELDTIQYF. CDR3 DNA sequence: TGTGCCAGCAGCTTAGAACTAGACACCATTCAGTACTTC.

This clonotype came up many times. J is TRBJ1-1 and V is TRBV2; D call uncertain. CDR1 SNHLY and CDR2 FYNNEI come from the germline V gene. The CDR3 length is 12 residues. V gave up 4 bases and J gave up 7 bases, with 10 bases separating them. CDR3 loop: CASSVVGSEAFF. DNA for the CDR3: TGTGCCAGCAGTGTTGTGGGCAGTGAAGCTTTCTTT.

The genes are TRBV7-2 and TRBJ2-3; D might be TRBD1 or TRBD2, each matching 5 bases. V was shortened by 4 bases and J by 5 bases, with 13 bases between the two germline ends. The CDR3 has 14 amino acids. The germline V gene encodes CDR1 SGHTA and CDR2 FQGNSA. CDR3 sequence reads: CASSSGTKGDTQYF. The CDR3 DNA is TGTGCCAGCAGCTCCGGGACGAAGGGAGATACGCAGTATTTT.

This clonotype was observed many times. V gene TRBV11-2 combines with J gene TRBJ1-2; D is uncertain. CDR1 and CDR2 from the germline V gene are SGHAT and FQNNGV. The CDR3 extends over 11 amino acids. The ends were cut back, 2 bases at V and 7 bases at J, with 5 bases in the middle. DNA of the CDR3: TGTGCCAGCAGCTTAACCGGTGGCTACACCTTC. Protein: CASSLTGGYTF.

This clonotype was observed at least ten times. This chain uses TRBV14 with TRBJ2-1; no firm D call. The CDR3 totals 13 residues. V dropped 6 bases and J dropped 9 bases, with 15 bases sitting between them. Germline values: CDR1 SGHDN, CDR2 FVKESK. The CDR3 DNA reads TGTGCCAGCAGATCCGGCCAACTCGGTGAGCAGTTCTTC. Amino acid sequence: CASRSGQLGEQFF.

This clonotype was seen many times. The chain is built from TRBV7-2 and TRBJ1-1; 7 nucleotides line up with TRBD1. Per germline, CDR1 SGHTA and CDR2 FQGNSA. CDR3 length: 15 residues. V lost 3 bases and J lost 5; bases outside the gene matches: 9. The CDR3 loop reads CASSLAGGRRTEAFF. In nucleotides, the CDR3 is TGTGCCAGCAGCTTGGCAGGGGGAAGAAGGACTGAAGCTTTCTTT. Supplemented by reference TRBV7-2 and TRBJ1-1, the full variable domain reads GAGVSQSPSNKVTEKGKDVELRCDPISGHTALYWYRQSLGQGLEFLIYFQGNSAPDKSGLPSDRFSAERTGGSVSTLTIQRTQQEDSAVYLCASSLAGGRRTEAFFGQGTRLTVV.

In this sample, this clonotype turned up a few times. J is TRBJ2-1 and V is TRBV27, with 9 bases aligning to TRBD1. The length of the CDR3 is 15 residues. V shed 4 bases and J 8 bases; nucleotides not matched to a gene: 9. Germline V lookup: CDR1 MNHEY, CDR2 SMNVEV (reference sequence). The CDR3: CASSSPGQGGDEQFF. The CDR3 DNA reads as TGTGCCAGCAGTTCTCCGGGACAGGGCGGCGATGAGCAGTTCTTC.

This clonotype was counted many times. CDR3 bases: TGTGCCAGCAGTTCCCTGGGACCAAGGGATACGCAGTATTTT. Its protein product is CASSSLGPRDTQYF. This chain links TRBV12-3 or TRBV12-4 with TRBJ2-3; the D gene could be TRBD1 or TRBD2 (5 bases each). Trimming cost V 4 bases and J 6 bases, with 14 bases left between them. The CDR3 has 14 amino acids.

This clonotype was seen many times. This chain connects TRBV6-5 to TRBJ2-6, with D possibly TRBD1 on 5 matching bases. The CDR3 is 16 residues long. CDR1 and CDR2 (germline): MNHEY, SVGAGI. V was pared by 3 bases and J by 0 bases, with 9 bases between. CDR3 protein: CASSYQGNSGANVLTF. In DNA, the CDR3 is TGTGCCAGCAGTTATCAGGGAAACTCTGGGGCCAACGTCCTGACTTTC.

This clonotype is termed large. The CDR3 sequence is CASSFFGGQVDTQYF. In nucleotides, the CDR3 is TGTGCCAGCAGCTTTTTCGGGGGGCAGGTGGATACGCAGTATTTT. V is TRBV5-4 and J is TRBJ2-3; the D gene is possibly TRBD2 (7 bases). V shed 2 bases and J shed 6 bases, with 16 bases lying between them. The CDR3 extends over 15 amino acids. The germline V gene encodes CDR1 SGHNT and CDR2 YYREEE (reference sequence).

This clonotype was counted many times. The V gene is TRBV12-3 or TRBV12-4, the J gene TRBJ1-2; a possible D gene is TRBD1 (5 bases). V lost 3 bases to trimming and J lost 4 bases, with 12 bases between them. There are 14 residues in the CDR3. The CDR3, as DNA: TGTGCCAGCAGTTTTGGGACGGATGGCTATGGCTACACCTTC. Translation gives CASSFGTDGYGYTF.